The 8 T cell receptor beta chains below were found in one sample sequenced in a study of sequential checkpoint blockade in melanoma. The treatment here: randomized to nivolumab then ipilimumab (arm A) or the reverse (arm B). Sequencing was performed with immunoSEQ multiplex PCR; in TCRdb, only in-frame clones are kept and a portion is missing. This table has around 18,000 clones, 55% to 75% appearing once. The source was CD8+ T cells sorted from blood (inferred from file names), collected from a patient given nivolumab and ipilimumab in sequence. These receptors were obtained from a human donor with melanoma.

This chain joins TRBV19 and TRBJ1-4; TRBD1 might be the D (6 bases). The CDR3 is made up of 13 amino acids. V lost 5 bases to trimming and J lost 8 bases, with 12 bases between them. Germline CDR1 reads LNHDA; CDR2 reads SQIVND (reference sequence). The CDR3 DNA sequence: TGTGCCAGTAGTCAATCAGGGGCGGAAAAACTGTTTTTT. Its translation: CASSQSGAEKLFF.

CDR3 sequence: CASSWTGGPRQPQHF. For the CDR3, the DNA is TGTGCCAGTTCATGGACGGGGGGGCCACGACAGCCCCAGCATTTT. This chain joins TRBV19 and TRBJ1-5; D is perhaps TRBD1 (6 bases). The ends were cut back, 8 bases at V and 7 bases at J, with 21 bases in the middle. Germline V gene sequence: CDR1 LNHDA, CDR2 SQIVND (reference sequence). The CDR3 length is 15 residues.

This clone appeared once. The V call is TRBV7-3, the J call TRBJ2-7, with D possibly TRBD1 on 6 matching bases. There are 17 residues in the CDR3. Trimming took 4 bases from V and 1 from J, leaving 20 bases between them. CDR1 is SGHTA and CDR2 is FQGTGA in the germline V gene. The CDR3 nucleotides read TGTGCCAGCAGCTCCAGGGGAGTGGGGCGACTGTCCTACGAGCAGTACTTC. It yields the protein CASSSRGVGRLSYEQYF.

V usage is TRBV4-2 and J usage is TRBJ2-7; 7 bases map to TRBD1. V lost 3 bases and J lost 7; bases outside the gene matches: 12. CDR1 is LGHNA and CDR2 is YNFKEQ in the germline V gene. The CDR3 consists of 15 residues. CDR3 sequence reads: CASSHNTGAAREQYF. In DNA, the CDR3 is TGTGCCAGCAGCCATAACACAGGGGCCGCCCGGGAGCAGTACTTC.

This rearrangement joins TRBV6-6 to TRBJ2-7, with no clear D. Deletions cut 6 bases from V and 1 base from J, with 4 bases between. Germline V gene lookup returns CDR1 MNHNY and CDR2 SVGAGI (reference sequence). This CDR3 has 11 residues. In DNA, the CDR3 is TGTGCCAGCAGGCTATCCTACGAGCAGTACTTC. As protein: CASRLSYEQYF.

The CDR3 loop reads CASSLRASGGPYEQYF. DNA of the CDR3: TGTGCCAGCAGCTTAAGGGCTAGCGGGGGCCCTTACGAGCAGTACTTC. The V gene is TRBV7-3, the J gene TRBJ2-7; 10 bases align to TRBD2. The V and J ends lost 1 base and 4 bases, in that order; junction bases with no gene match: 7. Per the germline V gene, CDR1 is SGHTA and CDR2 is FQGTGA. CDR3 length equals 16 residues.

This chain connects TRBV9 to TRBJ2-2, with D possibly TRBD1 on 9 matching bases. The CDR3 is made up of 20 amino acids. V shed 0 bases and J shed 1 base, with 22 bases lying between them. The germline V gene has CDR1 SGDLS and CDR2 YYNGEE. The CDR3 sequence is CASSVGYGGDRVRNTGELFF. The DNA of the CDR3 is TGTGCCAGCAGCGTAGGGTACGGGGGGGACAGGGTTAGGAACACCGGGGAGCTGTTTTTT.

This rearrangement joins TRBV11-2 to TRBJ2-5; 8 nucleotides match TRBD2. Germline V CDR1 and CDR2: SGHAT, FQNNGV. J gave up 5 bases and V 4 bases, and 0 bases lay outside the gene matches. This CDR3 spans 12 amino acids. The CDR3 protein is CASSSSGETQYF. Written as DNA, the CDR3 is TGTGCCAGCAGCTCTAGCGGGGAGACCCAGTACTTC.